The 28 T cell receptor beta chains below come from one sample, sequenced in a study of T cells in localized non-small cell lung cancer. The table came from immunoSEQ multiplex PCR; TCRdb's copy has only in-frame clones and leaves some out. The table includes approximately 80,000 clones, 75% to 85% detected once. Sequencing used peripheral blood, obtained before any cancer treatment. These receptors came from a female donor of 60 years or more with stage I lung adenocarcinoma.

This clone was found once. The J gene is TRBJ2-1, the V gene TRBV19; 9 bases map to TRBD2. The CDR3 sequence is 15 residues long. Germline values: CDR1 LNHDA, CDR2 SQIVND (reference sequence). V shed 7 bases, J shed 4 bases, and the junction held 8 bases outside the gene matches. The CDR3 sequence: CASTVSGGGYNEQFF. The CDR3 DNA is TGTGCCAGTACTGTTAGCGGGGGAGGATACAATGAGCAGTTCTTC.

This clone was counted only a few times. The chain carries TRBV6-1 and TRBJ2-7; TRBD2 matches at 7 bases. The CDR3 sequence is 13 residues long. The V gene's germline CDR1 is MNHNS and CDR2 SASEGT. V dropped 6 bases and J dropped 3; count of bases not matched to a gene: 5. CDR3 in DNA: TGTGCCAGCAGCCGGGACTATCACTACGAGCAGTACTTC. This translates into CASSRDYHYEQYF.

This clone has only a few counts. The CDR3 is CASSGQYGYTF. The CDR3 DNA reads as TGTGCCAGCAGCGGACAGTATGGCTACACCTTC. The chain recombines TRBV11-2 with TRBJ1-2; tentatively, D is TRBD1 (6 bases). Germline assignment: CDR1 SGHAT and CDR2 FQNNGV. Trimming shortened V by 5 bases and J by 5 bases, and 6 bases separated the two germline ends. This CDR3 is 11 amino acids long.

This chain uses TRBV7-3 with TRBJ1-3; no clear D. V was cut by 4 bases and J by 4 bases, with 5 bases left in between. Germline-derived CDR1 and CDR2 are SGHTA and FQGTGA. The CDR3 covers 12 residues. The CDR3 region is CASSSPGNTIYF. The CDR3 DNA sequence: TGTGCCAGCAGCTCACCCGGAAACACCATATATTTT.

This clone was picked up one time. The chain recombines TRBV7-9 with TRBJ1-1; D is undetermined. Germline V gives CDR1 SEHNR, CDR2 FQNEAQ (reference sequence). This CDR3 comprises 14 residues. Trimming left V 0 bases short and J 2 bases short, with 7 bases between. CDR3 protein: CASSLAGGNTEAFF. The CDR3 coding sequence is TGTGCCAGCAGCTTAGCTGGAGGCAACACTGAAGCTTTCTTT.

The V call is TRBV6-1, the J call TRBJ1-1; 7 nucleotides match TRBD1. The V gene end was trimmed by 6 bases and the J gene end by 4 bases; junction bases not matched to a gene: 8. Germline loops: CDR1 MNHNS, CDR2 SASEGT. There are 14 residues in the CDR3. The CDR3 DNA follows: TGTGCCAGCAGGGGGGCAGGGGGAGGCACTGAAGCTTTCTTT. It is translated as CASRGAGGGTEAFF.

This chain connects TRBV7-2 to TRBJ2-2; TRBD2 matches at 12 bases. Per the germline V gene, CDR1 is SGHTA and CDR2 is FQGNSA. CDR3 length: 17 residues. V gave up 4 bases and J gave up 4 bases; unmatched junction bases: 7. CDR3 sequence: CASSWRLAGVGTGELFF. Written as DNA, the CDR3 is TGTGCCAGCAGCTGGCGACTAGCGGGAGTGGGCACCGGGGAGCTGTTTTTT.

The chain recombines TRBV7-2 with TRBJ2-3, with D uncertain. The CDR3 consists of 15 residues. V lost 7 bases and J 0 bases, leaving 14 bases between the germline ends. Germline V gene sequence: CDR1 SGHTA, CDR2 FQGNSA. CDR3 sequence: CASKLGPSSTDTQYF. The CDR3 DNA sequence: TGTGCCAGCAAGTTAGGTCCTTCTAGCACAGATACGCAGTATTTT.

The genes are TRBV6-1 and TRBJ1-6; TRBD1 agrees at 7 bases. CDR3 length: 14 residues. The V gene end was trimmed by 8 bases and the J gene end by 2 bases; junction bases not matched to a gene: 3. CDR1 is MNHNS and CDR2 is SASEGT in the germline V gene. CDR3: CASDRDPYNSPLHF. The CDR3 DNA sequence: TGTGCCAGCGACAGGGACCCCTATAATTCACCCCTCCACTTT.

V and J are TRBV25-1 and TRBJ2-2, with D possibly TRBD2 on 6 matching bases. Trimming left V 6 bases short and J 3 bases short, with 8 bases between. Germline CDR1 reads MGHDK; CDR2 reads SYGVNS. This CDR3 has 13 residues. The CDR3 is CASSRRDTGELFF. CDR3 DNA sequence: TGTGCCAGCAGCAGGAGGGACACCGGGGAGCTGTTTTTT.

This chain links TRBV5-7 with TRBJ1-1, with D unclear. TRBV5-7 is sorted into the ORF group, with uncertain function. V was trimmed by 0 bases and J by 1 base, leaving 4 bases between them. CDR3 size: 13 residues. The CDR3 DNA sequence: TGTGCCAGCAGCTTGGCTTGGAACACTGAAGCTTTCTTT. This codes for CASSLAWNTEAFF.

This clone turned up a few times. The rearrangement links TRBV7-2 to TRBJ1-2; D remains unclear. Germline-derived CDR1 and CDR2 are SGHTA and FQGNSA. V lost 0 bases to trimming and J lost 8 bases, with 10 bases between them. The CDR3 length is 13 residues. DNA for the CDR3: TGTGCCAGCAGCTTAGCGGGCACAGAAGGCTACACCTTC. Translating gives CASSLAGTEGYTF.

V gene TRBV5-1 combines with J gene TRBJ2-1; D is uncertain. V was pared by 2 bases and J by 2 bases, with 23 bases between. Germline loops: CDR1 SGHRS, CDR2 YFSETQ. CDR3 length: 19 amino acids. CDR3 nucleotides: TGCGCCAGCAGCTTTAGGCTAGACTCTACGCCCACCCCCTACAATGAGCAGTTCTTC. This gives the protein CASSFRLDSTPTPYNEQFF.

This chain connects TRBV10-3 to TRBJ1-2; weak D call: TRBD1 (6 bases). Germline loops: CDR1 ENHRY, CDR2 SYGVKD. This CDR3 contains 15 residues. Between the trimmed V and J ends, which lost 4 bases and 2 bases, there was a span of 14 bases. CDR3: CAISGNRVGNYGYTF. In DNA form, the CDR3 reads TGTGCCATCAGTGGAAACAGGGTTGGGAACTATGGCTACACCTTC.

The chain employs TRBV9 and TRBJ2-4; D not resolved. Trimming took 1 base from V and 0 from J, leaving 20 bases between them. CDR1 and CDR2 from the germline V gene are SGDLS and YYNGEE. The CDR3 covers 19 residues. CDR3 nucleotide sequence: TGTGCCAGCAGCGTACGGCTCATCGGTGGCCAACTAGCCAAAAACATTCAGTACTTC. It yields the protein CASSVRLIGGQLAKNIQYF.

The J gene is TRBJ2-7, the V gene TRBV28; TRBD1 aligns across 7 bases. The CDR3 loop spans 14 amino acids. Germline V gene lookup returns CDR1 MDHEN and CDR2 SYDVKM. V was clipped by 3 bases and J by 4 bases; unmatched bases: 6. For the CDR3, the DNA is TGTGCCAGCAGTTTGGTAGGGGGCATGTACGAGCAGTACTTC. Its protein is CASSLVGGMYEQYF. Using reference TRBV28 and TRBJ2-7 for the parts outside the CDR3, the full variable domain is DVKVTQSSRYLVKRTGEKVFLECVQDMDHENMFWYRQDPGLGLRLIYFSYDVKMKEKGDIPEGYSVSREKKERFSLILESASTNQTSMYLCASSLVGGMYEQYFGPGTRLTVT.

This chain uses TRBV5-6 with TRBJ1-4, with a tentative D call TRBD1 (6 bases). The ends were cut back, 0 bases at V and 5 bases at J, with 11 bases in the middle. CDR3 size: 15 residues. Germline V gene data show CDR1 as SGHDT and CDR2 as YYEEEE. In nucleotides, the CDR3 is TGTGCCAGCAGCTTGGAGGGACATGGCAATGAAAAACTGTTTTTT. Translation: CASSLEGHGNEKLFF.

The chain couples TRBV9 to TRBJ2-7, with 8 bases lining up with TRBD1. This CDR3 has 14 residues. The germline CDR1 and CDR2 sequences are SGDLS and YYNGEE. The V gene end was trimmed by 3 bases and the J gene end by 2 bases; junction bases not matched to a gene: 4. The CDR3 DNA reads as TGTGCCAGCAGCGCGACAGGGGCAACCTACGAGCAGTACTTC. Translation: CASSATGATYEQYF. Full variable domain (outside the CDR3, taken from reference TRBV9 and TRBJ2-7): DSGVTQTPKHLITATGQRVTLRCSPRSGDLSVYWYQQSLDQGLQFLIQYYNGEERAKGNILERFSAQQFPDLHSELNLSSLELGDSALYFCASSATGATYEQYFGPGTRLTVT.

This clone was seen a few times. The chain carries TRBV2 and TRBJ2-1; D not certain. V was pared by 6 bases and J by 6 bases, with 9 bases between. The CDR3 is 12 residues long. Looked up from germline, CDR1 is SNHLY and CDR2 is FYNNEI. DNA for the CDR3: TGTGCCAGCAGCTCGGGCTTCAATGAGCAGTTCTTC. Encoded protein: CASSSGFNEQFF.

This chain joins TRBV10-1 and TRBJ2-7; D is perhaps TRBD2 (5 bases). Germline CDR1 reads WNHNN; CDR2 reads SYGVQD (reference sequence). This CDR3 comprises 14 residues. V lost 6 bases and J 6 bases, leaving 18 bases between the germline ends. CDR3 in amino acids: CASSRDRGLGEQYF. The DNA for the CDR3 is TGCGCCAGCAGCCGAGATCGCGGGCTGGGCGAGCAGTACTTC.

J is TRBJ1-2 and V is TRBV11-2; TRBD1 might be the D (5 bases). This CDR3 contains 16 residues. V was cut by 5 bases and J by 0 bases, with 16 bases left in between. The germline gives CDR1 SGHAT, CDR2 FQNNGV. The CDR3 region has the DNA TGTGCCAGCAGCCCCTCACGAAGGGGATCTAACTATGGCTACACCTTC. Translating gives CASSPSRRGSNYGYTF.

In this sample, this clone turned up many times. The rearrangement links TRBV27 to TRBJ1-5, with TRBD1 as a possible D gene (5 bases). From germline, CDR1 is MNHEY and CDR2 SMNVEV (reference sequence). The CDR3 is 15 residues long. Trimming left V 6 bases short and J 2 bases short, with 14 bases between. Here the CDR3 reads CASRTTAVGNQPQHF. CDR3 coding DNA: TGTGCCAGCAGGACGACAGCAGTGGGCAATCAGCCCCAGCATTTT.

V usage is TRBV7-3 and J usage is TRBJ1-1; TRBD1 is a possible D gene (5 bases). Trimming cost V 4 bases and J 5 bases, with 11 bases left between them. The CDR3 totals 13 residues. The germline gives CDR1 SGHTA, CDR2 FQGTGA. CDR3 in DNA: TGTGCCAGCAGCTACGGGACCCCAACTGAAGCTTTCTTT. Translating gives CASSYGTPTEAFF.

J is TRBJ2-7 and V is TRBV11-3; D is ambiguous. V was shortened by 1 base and J by 5 bases, with 12 bases between the two germline ends. The length of the CDR3 is 14 residues. Germline V gene data show CDR1 as SGHNT and CDR2 as YENEEA. CDR3 DNA sequence: TGTGCCAGCAGCTTAGCCTCAGGCTCAGACGAGCAGTACTTC. Its protein is CASSLASGSDEQYF.

The chain has TRBV4-1 and TRBJ2-7, with D perhaps assigned TRBD1 or TRBD2 (5 bases each). There are 14 residues in the CDR3. Per germline, CDR1 MGHRA and CDR2 YSYEKL. V was shortened by 0 bases and J by 2 bases, with 8 bases between the two germline ends. Here the CDR3 DNA reads TGCGCCAGCAGCCAAGAGGGGGAAACCTACGAGCAGTACTTC. This sequence encodes CASSQEGETYEQYF.

This clone was detected many times. The gene calls are TRBV19 and TRBJ2-4; 9 bases are a match to TRBD2. The CDR3 has 16 amino acids. Germline V lookup: CDR1 LNHDA, CDR2 SQIVND (reference sequence). V shed 1 base and J 6 bases; nucleotides not matched to a gene: 7. The CDR3 nucleotides are TGTGCCAGTAGTATAGGTACTAGCGGGTCCGGAAACATTCAGTACTTC. Its translation: CASSIGTSGSGNIQYF.

CDR3 protein: CSVGGRLGDRASNTEAFF. CDR3 DNA sequence: TGCAGCGTTGGGGGCCGACTTGGGGACAGGGCCTCGAACACTGAAGCTTTCTTT. The chain couples TRBV29-1 to TRBJ1-1; 9 nucleotides align to TRBD1. The CDR3 consists of 18 residues. J gave up 1 base and V 4 bases, and 16 bases lay outside the gene matches. Germline CDR1 SQVTM, CDR2 ANQGSEA.

The rearrangement uses TRBV6-5 and TRBJ1-6, with D unresolved. Trimming took off 6 bases at V and 10 bases at J, with 16 bases between the two ends. The CDR3 length is 14 residues. CDR1 is MNHEY, CDR2 SVGAGI, per germline. CDR3 residues: CASRGLNIVSPLHF. CDR3 DNA: TGTGCCAGCAGGGGCCTCAATATCGTCTCACCCCTCCACTTT.